Below, 10 T cell receptor beta chains from the same sample are listed, as sequenced in a study of T-cell memory formation after mild COVID-19. Each CDR3 protein is one row after TCRdb ran MiXCR on the 5' RACE reads. The data show over 500,000 distinct CDR3 sequences, around 15% seen once. The sample comprised PBMCs or a T cell subset sorted from them (not recorded which). Source of these receptors: an adult woman who had mild COVID-19 (a few samples of this study predate the infection). Cell type and time point are not known.

The sample holds a few counts of this clonotype. The rearrangement joins TRBV27 to TRBJ1-1; the D gene is possibly TRBD1 (6 bases). This CDR3 region has 13 residues. Trimming left V 6 bases short and J 5 bases short, with 13 bases between. The germline V gene encodes CDR1 MNHEY and CDR2 SMNVEV (reference sequence). This CDR3 reads CASRVRRGTEAFF. As DNA, the CDR3 is TGTGCCAGCAGGGTGAGAAGGGGGACTGAAGCTTTCTTT.

CDR3 amino acids: CASSRGLGAEETQYF. CDR3 DNA sequence: TGTGCCAGCAGCCGTGGGTTGGGCGCGGAGGAGACCCAGTACTTC. This chain links TRBV7-8 with TRBJ2-5; D unresolved. There are 15 residues in the CDR3. V lost 5 bases to trimming and J lost 5 bases, with 18 bases between them. The germline V gene has CDR1 SGHVS and CDR2 FQNEAQ.

The chain links TRBV7-3 to TRBJ2-7; 7 positions match TRBD1. The length of the CDR3 is 13 residues. The V segment lost 4 bases and the J segment 6 bases; nucleotides outside the gene matches: 6. Germline-derived CDR1 and CDR2 are SGHTA and FQGTGA. The CDR3 sequence: CASSSITGAEQYF. The CDR3 DNA sequence: TGTGCCAGCAGCTCCATCACAGGGGCCGAGCAGTACTTC.

This sequence joins TRBV14 and TRBJ1-1; 7 positions match TRBD1. V shed 4 bases and J 1 base; nucleotides not matched to a gene: 15. There are 18 residues in the CDR3. Germline loops: CDR1 SGHDN, CDR2 FVKESK. CDR3 DNA sequence: TGTGCCAGCAGCCGCGACAGGGAGCCCTTTTCTTCGAACACTGAAGCTTTCTTT. Its translation is CASSRDREPFSSNTEAFF.

The rearrangement links TRBV3-1 to TRBJ1-2, with TRBD1 matching over 9 bases. V was pared by 2 bases and J by 6 bases, with 7 bases of the junction left unmatched. CDR1 LGHDT and CDR2 YNNKEL come from the germline V gene (reference sequence). This CDR3 comprises 15 residues. This CDR3 reads CASSQSPQGAHGYTF. The CDR3 DNA sequence: TGTGCCAGCAGCCAATCTCCACAGGGGGCGCATGGCTACACCTTC.

Only a few counts were recorded for this clonotype. This rearrangement joins TRBV2 to TRBJ2-7; possible D gene TRBD2, 5 bases. Germline CDR1 and CDR2: SNHLY and FYNNEI. The CDR3 has 12 amino acids. V was cut by 6 bases and J by 9 bases, with 15 bases left in between. In nucleotides, the CDR3 is TGTGCCAGCAGCCGGGAACCCGTCGCGCAGTACTTC. It codes for CASSREPVAQYF.

This rearrangement joins TRBV7-9 to TRBJ2-5; no clear D. V gave up 0 bases and J gave up 3 bases, with 11 bases separating them. Per the germline V gene, CDR1 is SEHNR and CDR2 is FQNEAQ (reference sequence). The CDR3 covers 15 residues. The CDR3 region is CASSLAVGKKETQYF. The CDR3 nucleotides read TGTGCCAGCAGCTTAGCGGTGGGAAAAAAAGAGACCCAGTACTTC.

This clonotype has just a few counts. The chain uses TRBV10-2 and TRBJ2-1, with D possibly matching TRBD2 (6 bases). The CDR3 loop spans 12 amino acids. V was shortened by 10 bases and J by 6 bases, with 13 bases between the two germline ends. Germline V CDR1 and CDR2: WSHSY, SAAADI. DNA for the CDR3: TGCGCCACCGTGGAGGGATTCAATGAGCAGTTCTTC. Protein: CATVEGFNEQFF.

The chain joins TRBV19 to TRBJ1-1; 7 nucleotides line up with TRBD1. The germline V gene encodes CDR1 LNHDA and CDR2 SQIVND (reference sequence). The junction had 10 bases not matched to a gene; V was cut back by 6 bases and J by 0 bases. The CDR3 loop spans 16 amino acids. Here the CDR3 reads CASRSRTGALNTEAFF. The DNA of the CDR3 is TGTGCCAGTAGGTCCCGGACAGGCGCGTTGAACACTGAAGCTTTCTTT.

V and J are TRBV7-9 and TRBJ1-1; possible D gene TRBD1, 5 bases. V lost 1 base and J 6 bases, leaving 12 bases between the germline ends. The CDR3 extends over 14 amino acids. Germline CDR1 reads SEHNR; CDR2 reads FQNEAQ (reference sequence). The CDR3 nucleotides are TGTGCCAGCAGCTTAGGGCAGGGAGTAGCTGAAGCTTTCTTT. This gives the protein CASSLGQGVAEAFF. The full variable domain, completed using reference TRBV7-9 and TRBJ1-1, is DTGVSQNPRHKITKRGQNVTFRCDPISEHNRLYWYRQTLGQGPEFLTYFQNEAQLEKSRLLSDRFSAERPKGSFSTLEIQRTEQGDSAMYLCASSLGQGVAEAFFGQGTRLTVV.